This is a list of T cell receptor beta chains from one sample in a study of T cell responses to AZD1222 COVID-19 vaccine. Profiling relied on immunoSEQ multiplex PCR, and the TCRdb table lists in-frame clones only, not all of them. This table has roughly 150,000 clones, more than 85% appearing once. Sample: peripheral blood, taken 28 days after the second AZD1222 dose. The receptors here all came from an adult who received the AZD1222 COVID-19 vaccine. The conserved cysteine and the conserved F or W are not part of the CDR3 here. The D gene is left open where the match is weak. Clone size is shown for a subset of rows, as once, few, many or a class of expanded clone.

clone size	D gene	V gene	J gene	CDR3 protein
-	-	TRBV4-1	TRBJ2-3	ASSQEELAGDTQY
many	-	TRBV2	TRBJ2-6	ASSPVGSGANVLT
once	TRBD2	TRBV10-3	TRBJ2-3	AISESILAGADTQY
-	-	TRBV5-1	TRBJ2-7	ASSLQGTSYEQY
-	-	TRBV27	TRBJ2-3	ASSLERGADTQY
-	-	TRBV7-7	TRBJ1-3	ASSLAGGNTIY
-	-	TRBV23-1	TRBJ2-1	ASSQESSYNEQF
once	TRBD1	TRBV4-1	TRBJ1-4	ASSQAKGALNEKLF
-	-	TRBV11-2	TRBJ2-2	ASSLGELF
-	-	TRBV12-3/TRBV12-4	TRBJ2-5	ASSLVVETQY
-	-	TRBV12-3/TRBV12-4	TRBJ2-1	ASSLRRTNEQF
-	TRBD2	TRBV18	TRBJ2-2	ASSQSRGTSAPGELF
-	TRBD1	TRBV28	TRBJ1-2	ASTTRRDRVGYT
-	TRBD1	TRBV2	TRBJ2-7	ASSRQGPPYEQY
-	-	TRBV27	TRBJ1-2	ASSFRGSGGYT
-	TRBD2	TRBV28	TRBJ2-1	ASSLMGLAGLNEQF
-	-	TRBV3-1/TRBV3-2	TRBJ1-2	ASRLGQNYGYT
few	TRBD1	TRBV7-9	TRBJ2-7	ASSRGQGRIYEQY
-	-	TRBV5-6	TRBJ1-3	ASSFLTGSTGNTIY
once	-	TRBV19	TRBJ2-3	ASSIETGWSTDTQY
-	-	TRBV5-6	TRBJ2-2	ASSFDIRELF
-	TRBD2	TRBV7-6	TRBJ2-1	ASRPTSIAGGLAHEQF
-	-	TRBV5-4	TRBJ2-3	ASSLYYGGVSTDTQY
once	-	TRBV27	TRBJ1-1	ASSLGLGTEAF
-	TRBD2	TRBV9	TRBJ2-1	ASSVGLGIQVAGGPRSYNEQF
-	-	TRBV6-5	TRBJ2-7	ASSYWTASSYEQY
-	-	TRBV6-5	TRBJ2-3	ASSYSSGGTDTQY
-	-	TRBV11-2	TRBJ1-3	ASSFMGAGSGAGNTIY
once	-	TRBV30	TRBJ2-1	AWSTSSYNEQF
-	TRBD1	TRBV3-1/TRBV3-2	TRBJ1-5	ASSQGQGVGQPQH
-	TRBD1	TRBV11-2	TRBJ2-7	ASSFLRDRTYEQY